This TCR beta chain was captured in a study of blood T cell repertoires in COVID-19. In the study overall: Italy, Spain and the United States were the sources of the convalescent and acute COVID-19 samples.

The data were produced by immunoSEQ multiplex PCR, yet TCRdb's version contains in-frame clones alone and is incomplete. The sample consists of roughly 190,000 clones, 65% to 85% of them appearing once. Germline assignment: CDR1 MDHEN and CDR2 SYDVKM. After removal of 6 bases from V and 3 bases from J, the junction contained 11 bases not matched to a gene. The CDR3 sequence is 17 residues long. The chain links TRBV28 to TRBJ2-3; 11 positions agree with TRBD1. The sequence was collected from a man in his fifties with active or convalescent COVID-19. The sequenced material came from peripheral blood. CDR3 in DNA: TGTGCCAGCAGGCCTCCAGGGACAGGGGGAAGGACAGATACGCAGTATTTT. This sequence encodes CASRPPGTGGRTDTQYF.